A single sample is the source of the 21 T cell receptor beta chains below, sequenced in a study of blood T cell repertoires in COVID-19 (dated by TCRdb to 2020 to 2022). The method behind the library was the immunoSEQ multiplex PCR assay. TCRdb's version of the immuneACCESS table is confined to in-frame rearrangements and falls short of the full clone set. An unresolved V gene accounts for under half of the shortfall where checked; the remainder is of unknown origin. This sample lists around 55,000 clones; approximately 82% were detected once. The ten largest clones represent around 5.9% of the sample. Material: peripheral blood. The receptors originated from a human donor in a cohort sampled during active or convalescent COVID-19.

CDR3 residues: CASSPSLLTSGAQSSYNEQFF. Written as DNA, the CDR3 is TGTGCCAGCAGCCCATCCCTTCTGACTAGCGGGGCCCAAAGCTCCTACAATGAGCAGTTCTTC. The chain joins TRBV7-6 to TRBJ2-1, with 11 bases matching TRBD2. Germline V gives CDR1 SGHVS, CDR2 FNYEAQ. CDR3 size: 21 residues. Trimming took 5 bases from V and 0 from J; bases not matched to a gene: 18.

The chain recombines TRBV2 with TRBJ1-3, with 9 bases that match TRBD1. CDR1 and CDR2 (germline): SNHLY, FYNNEI. This CDR3 contains 15 residues. Losses at the gene ends were 3 bases for V and 2 bases for J; bases not matched to a gene: 2. CDR3: CASSETGGPGNTIYF. CDR3 nucleotides: TGTGCCAGCAGTGAGACAGGGGGACCTGGAAACACCATATATTTT. Combining the CDR3 with reference TRBV2 and TRBJ1-3 gives the whole variable domain EPEVTQTPSHQVTQMGQEVILRCVPISNHLYFYWYRQILGQKVEFLVSFYNNEISEKSEIFDDQFSVERPDGSNFTLKIRSTKLEDSAMYFCASSETGGPGNTIYFGEGSWLTVV.

This clone showed up just a few times. The rearrangement links TRBV6-2 or TRBV6-3 to TRBJ1-1; TRBD1 is a possible D gene (6 bases). Germline CDR1 MNHEY, CDR2 SVGEGT. The CDR3 contains 13 residues. Trimming took off 4 bases at V and 7 bases at J, with 13 bases between the two ends. The CDR3 protein is CASSSSTGVEAFF. The DNA of the CDR3 is TGTGCCAGCAGTTCATCGACAGGCGTTGAAGCTTTCTTT.

The gene calls are TRBV2 and TRBJ2-5, with 11 nucleotides matching TRBD2. The CDR3 is made up of 16 amino acids. J was trimmed by 1 base and V by 7 bases; bases with no gene match: 8. CDR1 and CDR2 (germline): SNHLY, FYNNEI. The CDR3 region has the DNA TGTGCCAGCAAGGTAGCGGGGGGGCTTGGCCAAGAGACCCAGTACTTC. Translating it yields CASKVAGGLGQETQYF.

The chain carries TRBV18 and TRBJ2-3; D may be TRBD2 (6 bases). Germline V gene lookup returns CDR1 KGHSH and CDR2 LQKENI. CDR3 length: 15 residues. Trimming stripped 4 bases from V and 1 base from J, with 12 bases between. For the CDR3, the DNA is TGTGCCAGCTCACGGGGAGGTTCGGGCACAGATACGCAGTATTTT. This gives the protein CASSRGGSGTDTQYF.

This sequence joins TRBV4-2 and TRBJ2-3; 15 bases agree with TRBD2. Germline assignment: CDR1 LGHNA and CDR2 YNFKEQ. V lost 4 bases to trimming and J lost 1 base; unmatched junction nucleotides: 6. This CDR3 region has 18 residues. This CDR3 is CASSPGLAGGRRTDTQYF. The DNA for the CDR3 is TGTGCCAGCAGCCCCGGACTAGCGGGGGGGCGACGCACAGATACGCAGTATTTT.

In its sample, this clone was seen once. The chain uses TRBV3-1 (or the pseudogene TRBV3-2) and TRBJ1-4, with TRBD1 matching 7 bases. CDR1 and CDR2 from the germline V gene are LGHDT and YNNKEL (reference sequence). The CDR3 covers 14 residues. Unmatched junction bases numbered 5, after V lost 2 bases and J lost 8 bases. The CDR3 DNA is TGTGCCAGCAGCCAATGGGACAGAGGGGAAAAACTGTTTTTT. Protein: CASSQWDRGEKLFF.

The chain employs TRBV7-3 and TRBJ1-1; TRBD1 might be the D (6 bases). The V end was cut by 1 base, the J end by 6 bases, with 12 bases between. CDR3 length equals 14 residues. Germline CDR1 SGHTA, CDR2 FQGTGA. The CDR3 DNA is TGTGCCAGCAGCTTAAGGCCACAGGGCGCTGAAGCTTTCTTT. Translated: CASSLRPQGAEAFF. Looking up the rest from reference TRBV7-3 and TRBJ1-1 gives the full variable domain: GAGVSQTPSNKVTEKGKYVELRCDPISGHTALYWYRQSLGQGPEFLIYFQGTGAADDSGLPNDRFFAVRPEGSVSTLKIQRTERGDSAVYLCASSLRPQGAEAFFGQGTRLTVV.

The chain links TRBV19 to TRBJ1-1; D is undetermined. The ends were cut back, 4 bases at V and 4 bases at J, with 16 bases in the middle. The CDR3 is 15 amino acids. Germline V lookup: CDR1 LNHDA, CDR2 SQIVND (reference sequence). The CDR3 spells CASSTSATRSTEAFF. CDR3 bases: TGTGCCAGTAGTACGTCTGCCACAAGGAGCACTGAAGCTTTCTTT.

This clone appeared a few times. This sequence joins TRBV2 and TRBJ1-1; 8 bases are shared with TRBD1. The CDR3 totals 14 residues. Trimming removed 6 bases from V and 4 bases from J; junction bases left unmatched: 7. The germline gives CDR1 SNHLY, CDR2 FYNNEI. In DNA, the CDR3 is TGTGCCAGCAGCGACAGGGGATTGGGCACTGAAGCTTTCTTT. Protein product: CASSDRGLGTEAFF.

The chain uses TRBV7-8 and TRBJ2-3; unclear D gene. The ends were cut back, 1 base at V and 4 bases at J, with 3 bases in the middle. Germline-derived CDR1 and CDR2 are SGHVS and FQNEAQ. This CDR3 contains 12 residues. As DNA, the CDR3 is TGTGCCAGCAGCTTAGTATCAGATACGCAGTATTTT. Translated, it gives CASSLVSDTQYF.

V and J are TRBV3-1 (or the pseudogene TRBV3-2) and TRBJ1-2, with unresolved D. Trimming removed 4 bases from V and 5 bases from J, with 17 bases in between. This CDR3 spans 15 amino acids. The germline gives CDR1 LGHDT, CDR2 YNNKEL (reference sequence). This chain's CDR3 is CASSPTSGGIYGYTF. The CDR3 DNA is TGTGCCAGCAGCCCTACAAGCGGCGGGATATATGGCTACACCTTC.

The rearrangement uses TRBV21-1 and TRBJ1-3. TRBV21-1 is a pseudogene locus. This CDR3 contains 16 residues. CDR3 coding DNA: TGTGCCAGCAGCCTTCCCCCCATCTACTCTGGAAACACCATATATTTT. Protein: CASSLPPIYSGNTIYF.

The chain couples TRBV2 to TRBJ2-7, with D tentatively TRBD2 (5 bases). Germline values: CDR1 SNHLY, CDR2 FYNNEI. The V end lost 7 bases, the J end lost 3 bases, and 22 bases lay between the germline ends. CDR3 size: 16 residues. CDR3 sequence reads: CASTQGGTVGLYEQYF. The CDR3 DNA follows: TGTGCCAGCACCCAAGGAGGTACAGTTGGGCTCTACGAGCAGTACTTC.

The chain has TRBV9 and TRBJ2-5, with 10 bases lining up with TRBD2. There are 15 residues in the CDR3. Germline V lookup: CDR1 SGDLS, CDR2 YYNGEE. V gave up 3 bases and J gave up 2 bases; unmatched junction bases: 4. The CDR3 reads CASSASGGEQETQYF. The CDR3, as DNA: TGTGCCAGCAGCGCGAGCGGGGGGGAACAAGAGACCCAGTACTTC.

The V and J genes are TRBV5-4 and TRBJ2-3; D remains ambiguous. CDR3 length: 16 residues. Germline CDR1 and CDR2: SGHNT and YYREEE (reference sequence). Trimming took off 4 bases at V and 2 bases at J, with 17 bases between the two ends. In nucleotides, the CDR3 is TGTGCCAGCAGCGGCTTGTTAGAGGCCGACACAGATACGCAGTATTTT. Translated: CASSGLLEADTDTQYF.

The V gene is TRBV12-3 or TRBV12-4, the J gene TRBJ2-5; D not resolved. CDR3 size: 13 residues. Trimming removed 2 bases at V and 0 bases at J, with 4 bases between. The CDR3 spells CASSLQYQETQYF. The CDR3 DNA reads TGTGCCAGCAGTTTACAGTACCAAGAGACCCAGTACTTC.

The chain links TRBV19 to TRBJ2-7; 7 bases map to TRBD1. The CDR3 totals 15 residues. The V segment lost 6 bases and the J segment 3 bases; nucleotides outside the gene matches: 11. Germline V gene data show CDR1 as LNHDA and CDR2 as SQIVND (reference sequence). The CDR3 is CASRGEGQGVYEQYF. The CDR3 region has the DNA TGTGCCAGTAGGGGCGAGGGGCAGGGGGTCTACGAGCAGTACTTC.

Only one count was recorded for this clone. This rearrangement joins TRBV20-1 to TRBJ1-1, with TRBD1 matching over 9 bases. The CDR3 loop spans 16 amino acids. Germline V gives CDR1 DFQATT, CDR2 SNEGSKA (reference sequence). V gave up 3 bases and J gave up 4 bases; unmatched junction bases: 12. The chain's CDR3 is CSASAGQGKSSTEAFF. The CDR3 region has the DNA TGCAGTGCTAGTGCGGGACAGGGAAAGAGTAGCACTGAAGCTTTCTTT.

J is TRBJ2-3 and V is TRBV7-8; 9 bases match TRBD1. The CDR3 has 19 amino acids. V lost 1 base and J lost 2; bases outside the gene matches: 13. In germline, CDR1 is SGHVS, CDR2 FQNEAQ. CDR3 region: CASSLDRDRAIIYTDTQYF. The CDR3 nucleotides read TGTGCCAGCAGCTTAGACCGGGACAGGGCAATCATTTACACAGATACGCAGTATTTT.

This clone was counted only a few times. The V gene is TRBV24-1, the J gene TRBJ1-1, with 10 bases fitting TRBD1. CDR3 length equals 17 residues. The germline CDR1 and CDR2 sequences are KGHDR and SFDVKD. The trim removed 7 bases at V and 6 bases at J, leaving 16 bases unmatched. CDR3 protein: CATSEGTGEGISAEAFF. The CDR3 DNA is TGTGCCACCAGCGAAGGGACAGGGGAAGGAATTAGCGCTGAAGCTTTCTTT.